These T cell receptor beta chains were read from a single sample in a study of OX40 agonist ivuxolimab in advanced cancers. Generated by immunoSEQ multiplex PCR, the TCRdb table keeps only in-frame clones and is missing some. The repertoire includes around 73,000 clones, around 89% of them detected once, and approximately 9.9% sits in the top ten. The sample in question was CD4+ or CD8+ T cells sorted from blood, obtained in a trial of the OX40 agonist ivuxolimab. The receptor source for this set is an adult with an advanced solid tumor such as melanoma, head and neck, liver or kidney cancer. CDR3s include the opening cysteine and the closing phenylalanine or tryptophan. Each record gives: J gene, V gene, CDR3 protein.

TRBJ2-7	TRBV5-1	CASSPTGPYEQYF
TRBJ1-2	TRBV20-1	CSVGTSGYTF
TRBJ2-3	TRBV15	CATSRQGGHTDTQYF
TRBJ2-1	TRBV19	CASSFPFRGLAQNEQFF
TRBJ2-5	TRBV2	CASRSPSGQETQYF
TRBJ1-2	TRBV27	CASKTGGDYGYTF
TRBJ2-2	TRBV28	CASSTWVIADTGELFF
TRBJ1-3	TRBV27	CASSLVRGGGNTIYF
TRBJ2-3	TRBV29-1	CSVDGDTQYF
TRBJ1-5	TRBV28	CASSLISQPQHF
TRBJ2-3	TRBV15	CATSREWTDTQYF
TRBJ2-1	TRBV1	CTSSQETSGGEYNEQFF
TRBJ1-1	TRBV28	CASSLSFSNTEAFF
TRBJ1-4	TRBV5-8	CASSLTGRNEKLFF
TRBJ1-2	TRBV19	CASSRRGSSNGYTF
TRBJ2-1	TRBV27	CASSLYWNNEQFF
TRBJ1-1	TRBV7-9	CASSLGDNTEAFF
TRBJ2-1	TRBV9	CASSGFAASGGNPLFYNEQFF
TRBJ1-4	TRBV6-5	CASKQGAGEKLFF
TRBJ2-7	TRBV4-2	CASSGGFGYEQYF
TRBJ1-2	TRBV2	CASSGWGDYGYTF
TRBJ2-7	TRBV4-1	CASSQDQGPYEQYF
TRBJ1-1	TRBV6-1	CATRQLEMNTEAFF
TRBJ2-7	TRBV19	CASSTFSGDSYEQYF
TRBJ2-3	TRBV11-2	CASSLFGGILTDTQYF
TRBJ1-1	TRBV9	CASSQGTGEAFF
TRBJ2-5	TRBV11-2	CASSLTLLETQYF
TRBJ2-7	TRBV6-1	CASSVWAPPGSYEQYF
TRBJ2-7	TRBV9	CASSVADGTGREQYF
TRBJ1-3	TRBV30	CAWSGGNSGNTIYF
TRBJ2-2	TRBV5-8	CASSFRLSGELFF
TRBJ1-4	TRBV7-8	CASSQLLGGNEKLFF
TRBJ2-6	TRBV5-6	CASSGAVHANVLTF
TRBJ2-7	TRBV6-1	CASSSLGQAYEQYF